This T cell receptor (beta chain) comes out of a study of blood T cell repertoires in COVID-19. About the research overall: COVID-19 samples from acute and convalescent phases originated in the United States, Italy and Spain. PBMCs, B-cell-depleted T cells, or T cells were the source of the cDNA or gDNA that made up the material.

Germline V CDR1 and CDR2: GTSNPN, SVGIG (reference sequence). V was cut by 0 bases and J by 3 bases, with 13 bases left in between. This CDR3 is built from 15 residues. Authors' data handling: Amplification from reference gene primers served as the basis for estimated nucleated cell counts. Clones were read by immunoSEQ multiplex PCR, and TCRdb kept only the in-frame ones, dropping some. V and J calls and clone size are given by that table; D and trimming were obtained from the DNA. This sample has about 250,000 clones; over 80% occur once, and the top ten carry roughly 27%. The sequencing sample was made of peripheral blood. The source is a man aged 40-49 years with acute or convalescent COVID-19. The chain joins TRBV30 to TRBJ2-3; D may be TRBD2 (6 bases). CDR3 protein: CAWSVRRDLTDTQYF. The CDR3, as DNA: TGTGCCTGGAGTGTAAGGCGGGACCTTACAGATACGCAGTATTTT.